This TCR beta chain was documented in a study of T cell responses to AZD1222 COVID-19 vaccine. Study-level information: Samples with a second dose at about 4 or about 12 weeks were pooled together.

Findings of the study overall: Baseline seropositivity characterized only a handful of AZD1222 recipients. Close to half of spike-specific TCRs reportedly recognize unmutated variant regions.

TCRdb keeps only in-frame clones here, not all; method: immunoSEQ multiplex PCR. The data hold roughly 180,000 clones, with 90% observed a single time. Notes on this clone: Its antigen is not known.

This CDR3 spans 13 amino acids. Trimming stripped 8 bases from V and 7 bases from J, with 15 bases between. This TCR derives from an adult in good health. Sample: peripheral blood, taken on day 0 of AZD1222 vaccination. V gene TRBV12-3 or TRBV12-4 combines with J gene TRBJ2-4, with D possibly called TRBD1 or TRBD2 (7 bases each). CDR3 DNA: TGTGCCAGCGGGTGGGGGGGACAGAACATTCAGTACTTC. This gives the protein CASGWGGQNIQYF.